This T cell receptor (beta chain) was retrieved from a study of post-analysis software for immune sequencing data. Findings and limits, study-wide: When patients were compared with controls, roughly five TRBV segments were more frequent, TRBV5-6, TRBV5-1 and TRBV20-1 among them. Normalized Chao1 diversity was significantly reduced in patients versus controls.

TCR beta cDNA libraries included unique molecular identifiers. A single record per CDR3 protein comes from TCRdb applying MiXCR to the PCR reads. The sample has 740,000 or so distinct CDR3 sequences; approximately 53% are singletons. Germline CDR1 reads MNHEY; CDR2 reads SVGAGI. The CDR3 is 14 amino acids. Note on this clonotype: Antigen unknown.

The rearrangement uses TRBV6-5 and TRBJ2-7; maybe TRBD1 (5 bases). The J call may be faulty, since TRBJ2-5 better matches the DNA end. The TCR originated in a girl aged 5 to 17 with multiple sclerosis. The material sequenced was blood. CDR3 DNA: TGTGCCAGCAGTCGGCAGGGTTACCGAGAGACCCAGTACTTC. Protein product: CASSRQGYRETQYF.